Following are 11 T cell receptor beta chains from one sample sequenced in a study of PD-L1 blockade in urothelial cancer (dated by TCRdb to between 2016 and 2019). The sample's time point, from its label and the paper: pretreatment peripheral blood. Libraries were prepared through the immunoSEQ multiplex PCR assay. What TCRdb holds here is the immuneACCESS table cut down to in-frame rearrangements. Part of the clones is not present; checked against another copy, under half of the missing clones reflect an unresolved V gene, and the others are unexplained. In this sample the table shows about 52,000 clones, around 75% of which occur a single time. Less than 5% of the sample rests with the top ten. This material consisted of PBMCs, taken around atezolizumab (anti-PD-L1) treatment. Source of these receptors: a man in his sixties or seventies with urothelial cancer.

This chain uses TRBV28 with TRBJ2-7; D might be TRBD2 (6 bases). The V gene's germline CDR1 is MDHEN and CDR2 SYDVKM. The V and J ends lost 5 bases and 9 bases respectively, with 17 bases between them. The CDR3 contains 13 residues. For the CDR3, the DNA is TGTGCCAGCAGTCCGGGGGACGGACGGGGGCAGTACTTC. Translating gives CASSPGDGRGQYF.

The chain joins TRBV4-3 to TRBJ2-3; 14 bases fit TRBD2. V shed 4 bases and J 5 bases; nucleotides not matched to a gene: 8. The CDR3 is made up of 17 amino acids. The germline CDR1 and CDR2 sequences are LGHNA and YSLEER. CDR3 protein: CASSPRLAGGPIDTQYF. The DNA for the CDR3 is TGCGCCAGCAGCCCGCGACTAGCGGGAGGGCCGATAGATACGCAGTATTTT.

V and J are TRBV7-3 and TRBJ2-5, with 7 bases lining up with TRBD2. This CDR3 has 13 residues. Trimming at V came to 1 base and at J to 5 bases, leaving 1 base not matched to a gene. The germline gives CDR1 SGHTA, CDR2 FQGTGA. In nucleotides, the CDR3 is TGTGCCAGCAGCTTAAGGGAGGGGGAGACCCAGTACTTC. Translation gives CASSLREGETQYF.

The chain uses TRBV4-1 and TRBJ2-7, with D possibly TRBD2 on 5 matching bases. The germline V gene has CDR1 MGHRA and CDR2 YSYEKL. V was clipped by 4 bases and J by 2 bases, with 21 bases between them. The CDR3 runs 17 residues. The CDR3 coding sequence is TGCGCCAGCAGCCCCTTATTGAGCGGACCAGACGCCTACGAGCAGTACTTC. It codes for CASSPLLSGPDAYEQYF.

The rearrangement uses TRBV4-3 and TRBJ2-1, with 8 positions matching TRBD2. Trimming cost V 4 bases and J 1 base; bases outside gene matches: 3. The germline V gene has CDR1 LGHNA and CDR2 YSLEER. CDR3 length: 15 amino acids. CDR3 nucleotides: TGCGCCAGCAGCCTTCAGCGGGAGTCCTACAATGAGCAGTTCTTC. Its protein product is CASSLQRESYNEQFF.

This clone was recorded once. The chain joins TRBV19 to TRBJ2-7; 8 bases fit TRBD1. The ends lost 3 bases at V and 1 base at J; junction bases unmatched: 5. There are 15 residues in the CDR3. Germline V gene data show CDR1 as LNHDA and CDR2 as SQIVND (reference sequence). CDR3 amino acids: CASSMTGVNSYEQYF. The DNA for the CDR3 is TGTGCCAGTAGTATGACAGGGGTGAATTCCTACGAGCAGTACTTC. Looking up the rest from reference TRBV19 and TRBJ2-7 gives the full variable domain: DGGITQSPKYLFRKEGQNVTLSCEQNLNHDAMYWYRQDPGQGLRLIYYSQIVNDFQKGDIAEGYSVSREKKESFPLTVTSAQKNPTAFYLCASSMTGVNSYEQYFGPGTRLTVT.

The CDR3 coding sequence is TGTGCCAGCAGCGTTCGGGACAGGGGAGAAGCTTTCTTT. Encoded protein: CASSVRDRGEAFF. The chain has TRBV6-1 and TRBJ1-1, with TRBD1 matching over 10 bases. Germline V gene data show CDR1 as MNHNS and CDR2 as SASEGT. The CDR3 is made up of 13 amino acids. V was clipped by 6 bases and J by 8 bases; unmatched bases: 6.

The chain links TRBV5-1 to TRBJ2-1, with a weak D call TRBD1 (5 bases). CDR1 and CDR2 from the germline V gene are SGHRS and YFSETQ. This CDR3 is built from 10 residues. V was clipped by 5 bases and J by 8 bases, with 5 bases between them. CDR3 region: CASRGDEQFF. The CDR3, as DNA: TGCGCCAGCAGAGGGGATGAGCAGTTCTTC.

The chain joins TRBV7-3 to TRBJ2-2, with TRBD2 as a possible D gene (5 bases). CDR3 length: 13 amino acids. With 1 base removed from V and 7 bases from J, the gap between germline ends came to 7 bases. Germline V gene lookup returns CDR1 SGHTA and CDR2 FQGTGA. CDR3: CASSLSGGGELFF. CDR3 DNA: TGTGCCAGCAGCTTAAGTGGAGGCGGGGAGCTGTTTTTT.

V usage is TRBV7-9 and J usage is TRBJ2-7; the match to TRBD2 covers 9 bases. Germline V gene lookup returns CDR1 SEHNR and CDR2 FQNEAQ (reference sequence). This CDR3 region has 14 residues. Unmatched junction bases numbered 4, after V lost 6 bases and J lost 1 base. The CDR3 sequence is CASRASGESYEQYF. Here the CDR3 DNA reads TGTGCCAGCAGGGCTAGCGGGGAGTCCTACGAGCAGTACTTC.

This chain connects TRBV7-2 to TRBJ2-5; TRBD2 matches at 12 bases. The CDR3 sequence is 16 residues long. Germline loops: CDR1 SGHTA, CDR2 FQGNSA. Trimming at V came to 5 bases and at J to 2 bases, leaving 6 bases not matched to a gene. The CDR3 DNA sequence: TGTGCCAGCAGCCTCTCTAGCGGGGGGGGGCAAGAGACCCAGTACTTC. Protein sequence: CASSLSSGGGQETQYF.